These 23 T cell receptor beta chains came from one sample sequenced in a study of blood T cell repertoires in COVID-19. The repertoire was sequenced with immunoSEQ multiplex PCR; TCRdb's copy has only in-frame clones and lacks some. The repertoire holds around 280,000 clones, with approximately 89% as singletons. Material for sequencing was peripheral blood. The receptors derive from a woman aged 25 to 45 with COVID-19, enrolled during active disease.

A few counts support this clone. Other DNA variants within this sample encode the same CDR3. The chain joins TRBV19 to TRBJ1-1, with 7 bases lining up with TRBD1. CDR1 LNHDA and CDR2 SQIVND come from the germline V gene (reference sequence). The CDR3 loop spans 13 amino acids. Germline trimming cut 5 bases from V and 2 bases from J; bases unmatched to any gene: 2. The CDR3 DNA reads TGTGCCAGTAGTTGGGACAGCAACACTGAAGCTTTCTTT. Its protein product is CASSWDSNTEAFF.

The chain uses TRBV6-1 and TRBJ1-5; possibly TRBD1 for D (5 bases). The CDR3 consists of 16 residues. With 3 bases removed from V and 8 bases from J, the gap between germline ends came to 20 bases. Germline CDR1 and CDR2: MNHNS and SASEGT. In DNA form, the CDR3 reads TGTGCCAGCAGTGATTTTTTTCAGGGTAAAAAGAAGCCCCAGCATTTT. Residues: CASSDFFQGKKKPQHF.

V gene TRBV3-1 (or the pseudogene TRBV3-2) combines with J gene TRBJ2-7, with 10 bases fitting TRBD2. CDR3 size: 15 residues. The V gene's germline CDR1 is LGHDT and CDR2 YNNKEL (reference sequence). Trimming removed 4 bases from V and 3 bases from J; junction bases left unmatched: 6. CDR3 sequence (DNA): TGTGCCAGCAGCCTCGGGACTAGCGCCGGCTACGAGCAGTACTTC. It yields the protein CASSLGTSAGYEQYF.

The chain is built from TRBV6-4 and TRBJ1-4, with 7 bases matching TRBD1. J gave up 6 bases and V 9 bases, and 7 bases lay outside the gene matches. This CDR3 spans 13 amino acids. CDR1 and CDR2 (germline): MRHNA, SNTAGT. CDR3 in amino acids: CASPTGWDEKLFF. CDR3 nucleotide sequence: TGTGCCAGTCCGACAGGGTGGGATGAAAAACTGTTTTTT.

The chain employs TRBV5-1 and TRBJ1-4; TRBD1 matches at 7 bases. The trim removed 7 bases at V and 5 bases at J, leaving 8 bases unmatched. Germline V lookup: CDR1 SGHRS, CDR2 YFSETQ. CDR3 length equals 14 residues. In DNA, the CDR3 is TGCGCCAGCGGTTCCGGGACAGCCAATGAAAAACTGTTTTTT. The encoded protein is CASGSGTANEKLFF.

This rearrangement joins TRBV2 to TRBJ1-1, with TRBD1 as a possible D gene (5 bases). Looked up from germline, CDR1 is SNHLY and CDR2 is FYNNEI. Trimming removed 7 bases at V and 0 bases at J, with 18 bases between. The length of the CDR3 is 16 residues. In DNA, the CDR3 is TGTGCCAGCACCCGGGCCGGGGGTTTTATGAACACTGAAGCTTTCTTT. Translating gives CASTRAGGFMNTEAFF.

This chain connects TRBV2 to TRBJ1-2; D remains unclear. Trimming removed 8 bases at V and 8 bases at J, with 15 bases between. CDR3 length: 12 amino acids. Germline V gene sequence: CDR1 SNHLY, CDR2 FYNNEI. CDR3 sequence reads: CASEVLRGGYTF. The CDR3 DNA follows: TGTGCCAGCGAGGTGCTTAGAGGGGGCTACACCTTC.

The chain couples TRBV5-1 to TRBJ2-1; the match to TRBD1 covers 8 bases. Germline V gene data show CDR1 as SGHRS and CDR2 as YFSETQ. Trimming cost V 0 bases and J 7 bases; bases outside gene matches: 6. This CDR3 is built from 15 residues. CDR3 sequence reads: CASSLDRTGLNEQFF. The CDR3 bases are TGCGCCAGCAGCTTGGATAGGACAGGGCTTAATGAGCAGTTCTTC.

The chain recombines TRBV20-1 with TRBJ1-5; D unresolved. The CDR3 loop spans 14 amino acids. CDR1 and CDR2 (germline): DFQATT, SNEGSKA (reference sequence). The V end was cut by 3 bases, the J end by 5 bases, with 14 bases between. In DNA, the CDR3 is TGCAGTGCTAGTATCTCGGGTTCGTATCAGCCCCAGCATTTT. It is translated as CSASISGSYQPQHF.

This chain's CDR3 is CASSLSFPGTGISEQFF. CDR3 DNA: TGTGCCAGCAGTTTATCTTTTCCCGGGACAGGGATCTCTGAGCAGTTCTTC. The V and J genes are TRBV27 and TRBJ2-1; TRBD1 matches at 9 bases. Looked up from germline, CDR1 is MNHEY and CDR2 is SMNVEV (reference sequence). V lost 0 bases to trimming and J lost 9 bases; unmatched junction nucleotides: 12. CDR3 length equals 17 residues.

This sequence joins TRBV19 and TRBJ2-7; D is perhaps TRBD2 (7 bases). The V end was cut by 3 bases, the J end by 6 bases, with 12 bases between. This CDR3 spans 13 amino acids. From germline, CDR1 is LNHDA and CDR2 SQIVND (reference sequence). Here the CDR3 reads CASSMAGAVEQYF. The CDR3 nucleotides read TGTGCCAGTAGTATGGCGGGGGCGGTCGAGCAGTACTTC.

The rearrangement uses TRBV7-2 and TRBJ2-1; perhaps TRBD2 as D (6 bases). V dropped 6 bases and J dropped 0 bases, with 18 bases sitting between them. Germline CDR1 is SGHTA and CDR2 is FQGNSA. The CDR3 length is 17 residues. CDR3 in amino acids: CASSLGGSLSSYNEQFF. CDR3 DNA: TGTGCCAGCAGTTTGGGAGGCTCGCTGAGCTCCTACAATGAGCAGTTCTTC. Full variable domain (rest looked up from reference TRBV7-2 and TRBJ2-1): GAGVSQSPSNKVTEKGKDVELRCDPISGHTALYWYRQSLGQGLEFLIYFQGNSAPDKSGLPSDRFSAERTGGSVSTLTIQRTQQEDSAVYLCASSLGGSLSSYNEQFFGPGTRLTVL.

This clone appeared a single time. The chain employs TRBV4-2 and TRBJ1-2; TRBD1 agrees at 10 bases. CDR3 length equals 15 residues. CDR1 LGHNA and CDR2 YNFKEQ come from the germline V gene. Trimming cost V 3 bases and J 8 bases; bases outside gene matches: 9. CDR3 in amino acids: CASSHGQGEVGGYTF. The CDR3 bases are TGTGCCAGCAGCCACGGACAGGGGGAGGTGGGAGGCTACACCTTC.

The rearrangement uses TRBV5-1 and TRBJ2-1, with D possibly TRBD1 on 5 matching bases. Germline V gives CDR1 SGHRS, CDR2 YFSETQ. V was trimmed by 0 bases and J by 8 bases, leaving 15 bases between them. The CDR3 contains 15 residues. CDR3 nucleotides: TGCGCCAGCAGCTTGGATCGTGGGGCAGGCGATGAGCAGTTCTTC. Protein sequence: CASSLDRGAGDEQFF.

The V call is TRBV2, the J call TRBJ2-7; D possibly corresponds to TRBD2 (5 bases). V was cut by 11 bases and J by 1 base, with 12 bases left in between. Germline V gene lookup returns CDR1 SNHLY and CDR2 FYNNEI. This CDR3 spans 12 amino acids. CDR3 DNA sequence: TGTGCCCTCAGAGGGCCTTCCTACGAGCAGTACTTC. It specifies CALRGPSYEQYF.

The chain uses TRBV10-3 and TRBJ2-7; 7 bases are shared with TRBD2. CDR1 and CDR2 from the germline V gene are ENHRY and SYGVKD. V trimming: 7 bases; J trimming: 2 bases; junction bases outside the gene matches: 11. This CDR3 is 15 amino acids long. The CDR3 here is CAINERGSGAYEQYF. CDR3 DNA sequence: TGTGCCATCAACGAGCGGGGCTCCGGGGCCTACGAGCAGTACTTC.

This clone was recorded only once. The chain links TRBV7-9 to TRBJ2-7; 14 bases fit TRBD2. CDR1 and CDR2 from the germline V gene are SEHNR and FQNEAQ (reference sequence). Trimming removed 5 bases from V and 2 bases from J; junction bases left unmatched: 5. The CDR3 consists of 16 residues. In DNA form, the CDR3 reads TGTGCCAGCAGCCAGACTAGCGGGGGGGCCCCCTACGAGCAGTACTTC. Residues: CASSQTSGGAPYEQYF.

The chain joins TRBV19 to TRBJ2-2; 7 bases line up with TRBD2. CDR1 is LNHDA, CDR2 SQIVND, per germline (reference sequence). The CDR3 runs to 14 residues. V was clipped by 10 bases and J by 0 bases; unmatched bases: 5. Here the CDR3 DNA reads TGTGCCACCCGGACTAGACCGAACACCGGGGAGCTGTTTTTT. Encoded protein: CATRTRPNTGELFF. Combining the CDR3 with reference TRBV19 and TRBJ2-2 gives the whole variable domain DGGITQSPKYLFRKEGQNVTLSCEQNLNHDAMYWYRQDPGQGLRLIYYSQIVNDFQKGDIAEGYSVSREKKESFPLTVTSAQKNPTAFYLCATRTRPNTGELFFGEGSRLTVL.

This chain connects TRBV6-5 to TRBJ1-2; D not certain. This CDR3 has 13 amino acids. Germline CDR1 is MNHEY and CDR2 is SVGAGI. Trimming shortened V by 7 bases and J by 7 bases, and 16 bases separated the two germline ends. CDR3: CASTSREGFGYTF. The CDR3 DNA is TGTGCCAGCACGTCGAGAGAGGGCTTTGGCTACACCTTC.

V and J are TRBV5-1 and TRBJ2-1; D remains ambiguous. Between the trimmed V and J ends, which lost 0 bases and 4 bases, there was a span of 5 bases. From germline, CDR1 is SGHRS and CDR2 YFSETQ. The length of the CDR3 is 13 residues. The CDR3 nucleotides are TGCGCCAGCAGCTTGGTAGCTTACAATGAGCAGTTCTTC. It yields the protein CASSLVAYNEQFF. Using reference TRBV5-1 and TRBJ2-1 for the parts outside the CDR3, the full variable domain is KAGVTQTPRYLIKTRGQQVTLSCSPISGHRSVSWYQQTPGQGLQFLFEYFSETQRNKGNFPGRFSGRQFSNSRSEMNVSTLELGDSALYLCASSLVAYNEQFFGPGTRLTVL.

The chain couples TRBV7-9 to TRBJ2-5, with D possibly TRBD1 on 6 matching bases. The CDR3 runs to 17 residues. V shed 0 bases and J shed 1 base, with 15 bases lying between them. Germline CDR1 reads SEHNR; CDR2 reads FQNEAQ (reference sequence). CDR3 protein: CASSLAINREIQETQYF. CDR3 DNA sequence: TGTGCCAGCAGCTTAGCAATAAACAGGGAAATCCAAGAGACCCAGTACTTC.

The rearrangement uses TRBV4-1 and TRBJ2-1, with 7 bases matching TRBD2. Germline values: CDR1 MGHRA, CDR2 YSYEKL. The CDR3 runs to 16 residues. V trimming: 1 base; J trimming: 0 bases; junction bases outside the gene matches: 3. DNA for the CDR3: TGCGCCAGCAGCCAAGTGGGGGGGAGCTCCTACAATGAGCAGTTCTTC. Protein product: CASSQVGGSSYNEQFF.

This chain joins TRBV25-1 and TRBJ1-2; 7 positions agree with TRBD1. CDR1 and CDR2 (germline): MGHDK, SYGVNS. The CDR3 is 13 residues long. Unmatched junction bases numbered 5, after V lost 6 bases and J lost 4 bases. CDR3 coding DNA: TGTGCCAGCAGCGGTGACAGGGTCTATGGCTACACCTTC. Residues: CASSGDRVYGYTF.